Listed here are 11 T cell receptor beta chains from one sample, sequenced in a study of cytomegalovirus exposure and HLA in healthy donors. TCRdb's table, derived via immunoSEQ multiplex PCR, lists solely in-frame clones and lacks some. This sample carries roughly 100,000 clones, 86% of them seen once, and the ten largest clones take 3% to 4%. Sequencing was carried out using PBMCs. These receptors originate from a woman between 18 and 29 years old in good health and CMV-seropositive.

In nucleotides, the CDR3 is TGTGCCAGCAGCCTAGCCGGCGAGGGCCTCAATGAGCAGTTCTTC. This gives the protein CASSLAGEGLNEQFF. V usage is TRBV6-4 and J usage is TRBJ2-1; possible D gene TRBD2, 5 bases. Germline lookup yields CDR1 MRHNA and CDR2 SNTAGT. Trimming stripped 6 bases from V and 6 bases from J, with 18 bases between. This CDR3 is built from 15 residues.

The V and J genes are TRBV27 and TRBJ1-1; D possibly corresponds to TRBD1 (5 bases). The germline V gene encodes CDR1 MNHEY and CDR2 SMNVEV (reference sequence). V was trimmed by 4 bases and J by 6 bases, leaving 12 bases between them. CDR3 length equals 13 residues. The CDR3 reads CASSWGDFAEAFF. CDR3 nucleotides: TGTGCCAGCAGTTGGGGGGATTTTGCTGAAGCTTTCTTT.

In nucleotides, the CDR3 is TGTGCCAGCACCTCGAGGACAACAAAAGAGACCCAGTACTTC. Amino acid sequence: CASTSRTTKETQYF. V is TRBV6-5 and J is TRBJ2-5, with D tentatively TRBD1 (5 bases). V shed 7 bases and J shed 3 bases, with 15 bases lying between them. The germline V gene has CDR1 MNHEY and CDR2 SVGAGI. CDR3 size: 14 residues.

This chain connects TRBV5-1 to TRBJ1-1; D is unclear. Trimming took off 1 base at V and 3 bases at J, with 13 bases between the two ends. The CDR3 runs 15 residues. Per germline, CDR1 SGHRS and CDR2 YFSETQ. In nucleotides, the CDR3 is TGCGCCAGCAGCTTGCTGGGGAGGTTTGACACTGAAGCTTTCTTT. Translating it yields CASSLLGRFDTEAFF.

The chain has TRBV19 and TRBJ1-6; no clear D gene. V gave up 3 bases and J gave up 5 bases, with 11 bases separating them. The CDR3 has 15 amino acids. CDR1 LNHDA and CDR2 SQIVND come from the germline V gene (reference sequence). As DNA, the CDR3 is TGTGCCAGTAGTATGGCAGGCGTGGATAATTCACCCCTCCACTTT. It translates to CASSMAGVDNSPLHF.

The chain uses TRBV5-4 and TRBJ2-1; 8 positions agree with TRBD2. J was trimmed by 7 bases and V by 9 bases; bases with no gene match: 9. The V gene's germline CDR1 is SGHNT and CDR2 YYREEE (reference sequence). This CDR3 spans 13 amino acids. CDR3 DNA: TGTGCCACCTCCGGGACTAGTCCGAATGAGCAGTTCTTC. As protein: CATSGTSPNEQFF.

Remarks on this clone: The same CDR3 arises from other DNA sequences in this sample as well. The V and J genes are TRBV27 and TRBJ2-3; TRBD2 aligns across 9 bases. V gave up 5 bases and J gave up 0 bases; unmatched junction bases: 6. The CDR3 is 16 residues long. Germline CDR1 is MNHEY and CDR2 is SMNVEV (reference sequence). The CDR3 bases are TGTGCCAGCAGTCCCCGGCTAGCGGGAAGCACAGATACGCAGTATTTT. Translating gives CASSPRLAGSTDTQYF.

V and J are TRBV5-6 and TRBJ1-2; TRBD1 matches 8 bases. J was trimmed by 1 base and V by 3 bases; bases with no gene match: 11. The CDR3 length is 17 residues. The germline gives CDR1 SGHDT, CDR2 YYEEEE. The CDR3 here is CASSSELRDRSNYGYTF. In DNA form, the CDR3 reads TGTGCCAGCAGCTCAGAACTCCGGGACAGGAGTAACTATGGCTACACCTTC.

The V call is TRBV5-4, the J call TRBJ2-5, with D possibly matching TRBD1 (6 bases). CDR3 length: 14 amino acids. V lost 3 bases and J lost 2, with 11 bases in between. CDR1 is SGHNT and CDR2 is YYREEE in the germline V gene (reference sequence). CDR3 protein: CASSSVGAQETQYF. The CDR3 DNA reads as TGTGCCAGCAGCTCGGTGGGGGCTCAAGAGACCCAGTACTTC.

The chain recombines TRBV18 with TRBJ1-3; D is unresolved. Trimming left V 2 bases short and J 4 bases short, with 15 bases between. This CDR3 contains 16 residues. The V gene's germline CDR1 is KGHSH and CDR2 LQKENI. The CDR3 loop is CASSPSRPPAGNTIYF. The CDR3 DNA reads TGTGCCAGCTCACCATCGAGGCCTCCAGCGGGAAACACCATATATTTT.

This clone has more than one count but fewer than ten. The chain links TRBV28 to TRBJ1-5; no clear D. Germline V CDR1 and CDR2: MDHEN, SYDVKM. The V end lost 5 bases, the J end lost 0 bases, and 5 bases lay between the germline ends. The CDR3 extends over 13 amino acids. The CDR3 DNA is TGTGCCAGCAGTACAGATAGCAATCAGCCCCAGCATTTT. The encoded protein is CASSTDSNQPQHF.